This passage covers 12 T cell receptor beta chains from one sample sequenced in a study of OX40 agonist ivuxolimab in advanced cancers. Using immunoSEQ multiplex PCR, the repertoire was profiled, and TCRdb retains in-frame clones only, with some absent. This sample yields about 88,000 clones, of which approximately 87% are seen a single time; around 1.6% belongs to the top ten. The source was CD4+ or CD8+ T cells sorted from blood, collected in a trial of the OX40 agonist ivuxolimab. The receptors were sampled from an adult with an advanced solid tumor such as melanoma, head and neck, liver or kidney cancer.

This rearrangement joins TRBV7-2 to TRBJ2-3, with TRBD2 matching 9 bases. Germline-derived CDR1 and CDR2 are SGHTA and FQGNSA. The CDR3 has 18 residues. V dropped 5 bases and J dropped 3; count of bases not matched to a gene: 15. The CDR3 loop is CASSPAVAGVGGTDTQYF. The CDR3 coding sequence is TGTGCCAGCAGCCCCGCGGTAGCGGGAGTAGGTGGGACAGATACGCAGTATTTT.

The genes are TRBV7-9 and TRBJ2-1, with D maybe TRBD1 (6 bases). V lost 5 bases, J lost 3 bases, and 11 bases lay in between. From germline, CDR1 is SEHNR and CDR2 FQNEAQ (reference sequence). The CDR3 sequence is 14 residues long. The CDR3 sequence: CASSPRTDYNEQFF. CDR3 DNA: TGTGCCAGCAGCCCCAGGACAGACTACAATGAGCAGTTCTTC.

The chain carries TRBV30 and TRBJ1-1, with D tentatively TRBD1 (5 bases). The CDR3 contains 15 residues. CDR1 and CDR2 from the germline V gene are GTSNPN and SVGIG (reference sequence). Between the trimmed V and J ends, which lost 4 bases and 3 bases, there was a span of 18 bases. For the CDR3, the DNA is TGTGCCTGGAACGGGAGGACGGGGGGTTACACTGAAGCTTTCTTT. This encodes CAWNGRTGGYTEAFF.

This clone was seen more than once but under ten times. V and J are TRBV4-1 and TRBJ1-3, with 7 bases matching TRBD1. The CDR3 is made up of 15 amino acids. Per the germline V gene, CDR1 is MGHRA and CDR2 is YSYEKL. V shed 4 bases and J 4 bases; nucleotides not matched to a gene: 7. In DNA, the CDR3 is TGCGCCAGCAGCCCCCGACAGGGTGAGGGAAACACCATATATTTT. Its protein is CASSPRQGEGNTIYF.

This clone was observed a single time. The chain recombines TRBV11-2 with TRBJ2-7, with TRBD2 matching 8 bases. Losses at the gene ends were 3 bases for V and 3 bases for J; bases not matched to a gene: 7. The germline gives CDR1 SGHAT, CDR2 FQNNGV. The CDR3 loop spans 15 amino acids. The CDR3: CASSFGGTRVYEQYF. The DNA for the CDR3 is TGTGCCAGCAGCTTTGGGGGGACTAGAGTCTACGAGCAGTACTTC.

The chain has TRBV19 and TRBJ2-3, with D tentatively TRBD2 (6 bases). The CDR3 extends over 16 amino acids. Trimming removed 3 bases from V and 4 bases from J, with 17 bases in between. The germline gives CDR1 LNHDA, CDR2 SQIVND (reference sequence). The CDR3 nucleotides are TGTGCCAGTAGTATTAAACTAGCACCTACGGCAGATACGCAGTATTTT. The encoded protein is CASSIKLAPTADTQYF.

This clone was picked up one time. The chain couples TRBV18 to TRBJ1-2; maybe TRBD1 (5 bases). The germline gives CDR1 KGHSH, CDR2 LQKENI. CDR3 length equals 16 residues. Trimming took 3 bases from V and 0 from J, leaving 14 bases between them. CDR3 DNA sequence: TGTGCCAGCTCACCGCAAACCAGGGCCGCTAACTATGGCTACACCTTC. The encoded protein is CASSPQTRAANYGYTF.

Concerning this clone itself: At one of its ends the junction is not consistent with the germline gene, which may arise from a read error. Distinct nucleotide sequences in the sample also encode this CDR3. The V call is TRBV7-9, the J call TRBJ1-5; no definite D call. Germline-derived CDR1 and CDR2 are SEHNR and FQNEAQ (reference sequence). This CDR3 has 14 amino acids. The CDR3, as DNA: TGTGCCAGCAGCGACCCTGGGAGCAACCAGCCCCAGCATTTT. Its protein product is CASSDPGSNQPQHF.

This clone was seen only once. The chain recombines TRBV19 with TRBJ2-5; 8 bases are shared with TRBD1. The germline gives CDR1 LNHDA, CDR2 SQIVND (reference sequence). This CDR3 has 15 amino acids. Trimming took 5 bases from V and 0 from J; bases not matched to a gene: 5. The CDR3 reads CASSSRQGNQETQYF. The CDR3, as DNA: TGTGCCAGTAGTTCCAGACAGGGGAACCAAGAGACCCAGTACTTC.

The chain carries TRBV27 and TRBJ2-3; possible D gene TRBD2, 5 bases. Germline loops: CDR1 MNHEY, CDR2 SMNVEV (reference sequence). The V and J ends lost 1 base and 5 bases respectively, with 7 bases between them. The CDR3 runs 13 residues. CDR3 nucleotide sequence: TGTGCCAGCAGTTTATTCCGGGGAGATACGCAGTATTTT. It translates to CASSLFRGDTQYF.

In this sample, this clone turned up a few times. The chain couples TRBV18 to TRBJ2-5; 11 bases match TRBD2. Trimming at V came to 1 base and at J to 2 bases, leaving 3 bases not matched to a gene. This CDR3 has 16 residues. Per germline, CDR1 KGHSH and CDR2 LQKENI. The CDR3 DNA reads TGTGCCAGCTCACCACGGGGACTAGCGGTTCAAGAGACCCAGTACTTC. This sequence encodes CASSPRGLAVQETQYF.

This clone was seen a single time. V and J are TRBV7-9 and TRBJ1-1, with 9 bases that match TRBD1. The CDR3 consists of 16 residues. V shed 3 bases, J shed 1 base, and the junction held 6 bases outside the gene matches. Germline values: CDR1 SEHNR, CDR2 FQNEAQ (reference sequence). The DNA for the CDR3 is TGTGCCAGCAGCTTTAGCGGGACAGGGCAGAACACTGAAGCTTTCTTT. It is translated as CASSFSGTGQNTEAFF. The variable domain in full, with the rest retrieved from reference TRBV7-9 and TRBJ1-1, is DTGVSQNPRHKITKRGQNVTFRCDPISEHNRLYWYRQTLGQGPEFLTYFQNEAQLEKSRLLSDRFSAERPKGSFSTLEIQRTEQGDSAMYLCASSFSGTGQNTEAFFGQGTRLTVV.